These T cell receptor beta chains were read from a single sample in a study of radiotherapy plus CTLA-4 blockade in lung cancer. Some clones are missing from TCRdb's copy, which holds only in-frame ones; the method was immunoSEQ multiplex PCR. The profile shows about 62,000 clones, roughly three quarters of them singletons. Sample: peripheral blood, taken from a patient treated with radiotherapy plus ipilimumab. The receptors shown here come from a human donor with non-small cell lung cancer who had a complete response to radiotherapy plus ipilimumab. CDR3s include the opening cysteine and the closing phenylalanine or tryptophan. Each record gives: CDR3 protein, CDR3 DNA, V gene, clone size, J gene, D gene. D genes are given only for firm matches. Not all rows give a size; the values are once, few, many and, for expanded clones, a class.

cdr3_aa: CAWSRDNNIQYF
cdr3_nt: TGTGCCTGGAGCCGGGACAATAACATTCAGTACTTC
v_call: TRBV30
clone_size: NA
j_call: TRBJ2-4
d_call: NA

cdr3_aa: CASSARQGPYEQYF
cdr3_nt: TGTGCCAGCAGCGCCCGACAGGGGCCCTACGAGCAGTACTTC
v_call: TRBV7-2
clone_size: NA
j_call: TRBJ2-7
d_call: TRBD1

cdr3_aa: CASTPGQNYGYTF
cdr3_nt: TGTGCCAGCACCCCGGGACAGAACTATGGCTACACCTTC
v_call: TRBV6-6
clone_size: NA
j_call: TRBJ1-2
d_call: TRBD1

cdr3_aa: CASSPPHRRGGLADEQYF
cdr3_nt: TGTGCCAGCAGTCCACCCCACCGGAGGGGGGGGTTAGCTGACGAGCAGTACTTC
v_call: TRBV2
clone_size: NA
j_call: TRBJ2-7
d_call: NA

cdr3_aa: CAWSVPPLPEAFF
cdr3_nt: TGTGCCTGGAGTGTTCCTCCCCTACCCGAAGCTTTCTTT
v_call: TRBV30
clone_size: NA
j_call: TRBJ1-1
d_call: NA

cdr3_aa: CASSIGGASSGANVLTF
cdr3_nt: TGTGCCAGCAGTATAGGGGGCGCCTCCTCTGGGGCCAACGTCCTGACTTTC
v_call: TRBV28
clone_size: NA
j_call: TRBJ2-6
d_call: TRBD1

cdr3_aa: CASSIVLTERRTEAFF
cdr3_nt: TGTGCCAGTAGTATAGTTTTGACTGAGAGGAGAACTGAAGCTTTCTTT
v_call: TRBV19
clone_size: NA
j_call: TRBJ1-1
d_call: NA

cdr3_aa: CAWSAGDFGSPLHF
cdr3_nt: TGTGCCTGGAGTGCGGGTGACTTCGGATCACCCCTCCACTTT
v_call: TRBV30
clone_size: NA
j_call: TRBJ1-6
d_call: NA

cdr3_aa: CASTRGQYNEQFF
cdr3_nt: TGTGCCAGCACCAGGGGGCAGTACAATGAGCAGTTCTTC
v_call: TRBV2
clone_size: NA
j_call: TRBJ2-1
d_call: TRBD1

cdr3_aa: CASSPTRQRQTRSYNEQFF
cdr3_nt: TGTGCCAGCTCACCTACCAGACAACGACAGACACGCTCCTACAATGAGCAGTTCTTC
v_call: TRBV18
clone_size: NA
j_call: TRBJ2-1
d_call: NA

cdr3_aa: CASSRREGNNEQFF
cdr3_nt: TGTGCCAGTAGTAGGAGGGAGGGGAACAATGAGCAGTTCTTC
v_call: TRBV19
clone_size: NA
j_call: TRBJ2-1
d_call: TRBD2

cdr3_aa: CAWRRQGYTEAFF
cdr3_nt: TGTGCCTGGAGACGACAGGGGTACACTGAAGCTTTCTTT
v_call: TRBV30
clone_size: NA
j_call: TRBJ1-1
d_call: TRBD1

cdr3_aa: CASTSSGRNTEAFF
cdr3_nt: TGTGCCAGCACCTCTTCCGGGAGAAACACTGAAGCTTTCTTT
v_call: TRBV6-6
clone_size: NA
j_call: TRBJ1-1
d_call: NA

cdr3_aa: CASSLVRITGELFF
cdr3_nt: TGTGCCAGCAGCTTGGTGCGGATCACCGGGGAGCTGTTTTTT
v_call: TRBV5-8
clone_size: NA
j_call: TRBJ2-2
d_call: NA

cdr3_aa: CASSLARIPQETQYF
cdr3_nt: TGTGCCAGCAGCTTAGCGAGGATACCCCAAGAGACCCAGTACTTC
v_call: TRBV7-6
clone_size: NA
j_call: TRBJ2-5
d_call: NA

cdr3_aa: CASSLWNGRGAHQPQHF
cdr3_nt: TGTGCCAGCAGTTTATGGAACGGCAGGGGGGCCCATCAGCCCCAGCATTTT
v_call: TRBV27
clone_size: NA
j_call: TRBJ1-5
d_call: TRBD1

cdr3_aa: CASSSAGGSDTQYF
cdr3_nt: TGTGCCAGCAGTTCGGCTGGGGGGTCCGATACGCAGTATTTT
v_call: TRBV28
clone_size: NA
j_call: TRBJ2-3
d_call: NA

cdr3_aa: CASTGVPDNQPQHF
cdr3_nt: TGTGCCAGTACCGGAGTCCCAGATAATCAGCCCCAGCATTTT
v_call: TRBV28
clone_size: NA
j_call: TRBJ1-5
d_call: NA

cdr3_aa: CASSSTGTTYEQYF
cdr3_nt: TGTGCCAGCAGTAGTACCGGGACTACCTACGAGCAGTACTTC
v_call: TRBV6-6
clone_size: NA
j_call: TRBJ2-7
d_call: TRBD2

cdr3_aa: CASIRGTGYGYTF
cdr3_nt: TGTGCCAGCATCAGAGGGACAGGGTATGGCTACACCTTC
v_call: TRBV28
clone_size: NA
j_call: TRBJ1-2
d_call: TRBD1

cdr3_aa: CASSYSQRGANSPLHF
cdr3_nt: TGTGCCAGCAGTTACTCGCAACGGGGGGCTAATTCACCCCTCCACTTT
v_call: TRBV6-5
clone_size: NA
j_call: TRBJ1-6
d_call: NA

cdr3_aa: CASSITSGRALETQYF
cdr3_nt: TGTGCCAGTAGTATCACTAGCGGGAGGGCCTTGGAGACCCAGTACTTC
v_call: TRBV19
clone_size: NA
j_call: TRBJ2-5
d_call: TRBD2

cdr3_aa: CASSLAGQNSYGYTF
cdr3_nt: TGTGCCAGCAGCTTAGCGGGACAAAATTCCTATGGCTACACCTTC
v_call: TRBV7-8
clone_size: NA
j_call: TRBJ1-2
d_call: NA

cdr3_aa: CASSLGGQINSYEQYF
cdr3_nt: TGCGCCAGCAGCTTGGGGGGGCAGATCAACTCCTACGAGCAGTACTTC
v_call: TRBV5-1
clone_size: NA
j_call: TRBJ2-7
d_call: NA

cdr3_aa: CASSQLAPSPDTQYF
cdr3_nt: TGCGCCAGCAGCCAACTAGCACCCTCGCCAGATACGCAGTATTTT
v_call: TRBV4-1
clone_size: few
j_call: TRBJ2-3
d_call: NA

cdr3_aa: CASSGPGQGRVVDEKLFF
cdr3_nt: TGTGCCAGCAGTGGACCGGGACAGGGGCGCGTCGTTGATGAAAAACTGTTTTTT
v_call: TRBV6-1
clone_size: NA
j_call: TRBJ1-4
d_call: TRBD1

cdr3_aa: CASGDRVYEQYF
cdr3_nt: TGTGCCAGCGGAGACAGGGTCTACGAGCAGTACTTC
v_call: TRBV28
clone_size: NA
j_call: TRBJ2-7
d_call: TRBD1

cdr3_aa: CASSERRAGDTIYF
cdr3_nt: TGTGCCAGCAGTGAAAGAAGGGCCGGGGACACCATATATTTT
v_call: TRBV6-5
clone_size: NA
j_call: TRBJ1-3
d_call: NA

cdr3_aa: CASSYSLAGNTDTQYF
cdr3_nt: TGTGCCAGCAGCTACTCACTAGCGGGCAACACAGATACGCAGTATTTT
v_call: TRBV7-3
clone_size: NA
j_call: TRBJ2-3
d_call: TRBD2

cdr3_aa: CASSTSGYSNQPQHF
cdr3_nt: TGTGCCAGTAGTACCTCGGGTTATAGCAATCAGCCCCAGCATTTT
v_call: TRBV19
clone_size: once
j_call: TRBJ1-5
d_call: NA

cdr3_aa: CASSFGTGRSGANVLTF
cdr3_nt: TGTGCCAGCAGTTTTGGTACAGGCAGGTCTGGGGCCAACGTCCTGACTTTC
v_call: TRBV28
clone_size: once
j_call: TRBJ2-6
d_call: NA

cdr3_aa: CASSKPDRAYYGYTF
cdr3_nt: TGTGCCAGCAGTAAACCGGACAGGGCCTACTATGGCTACACCTTC
v_call: TRBV6-8
clone_size: few
j_call: TRBJ1-2
d_call: TRBD1

cdr3_aa: CAIGGQGAEVREQYF
cdr3_nt: TGTGCCATCGGGGGGCAGGGGGCCGAAGTGCGGGAGCAGTACTTC
v_call: TRBV10-3
clone_size: NA
j_call: TRBJ2-7
d_call: TRBD1

cdr3_aa: CASSSGLAGGSYNEQFF
cdr3_nt: TGTGCCAGCAGCTCCGGACTAGCGGGAGGATCCTACAATGAGCAGTTCTTC
v_call: TRBV5-6
clone_size: NA
j_call: TRBJ2-1
d_call: TRBD2

cdr3_aa: CASSLGGGPAYGYTF
cdr3_nt: TGCGCCAGCAGCTTGGGCGGGGGCCCGGCTTACGGCTACACCTTC
v_call: TRBV5-1
clone_size: NA
j_call: TRBJ1-2
d_call: NA

cdr3_aa: CASYPQGGPNTEAFF
cdr3_nt: TGTGCCAGTTACCCTCAGGGAGGACCGAACACTGAAGCTTTCTTT
v_call: TRBV25-1
clone_size: NA
j_call: TRBJ1-1
d_call: NA

cdr3_aa: CAWSVSRGRRNTEAFF
cdr3_nt: TGTGCCTGGAGTGTTTCAAGAGGTCGGCGGAACACTGAAGCTTTCTTT
v_call: TRBV30
clone_size: NA
j_call: TRBJ1-1
d_call: NA

cdr3_aa: CASSVGGLETQYF
cdr3_nt: TGTGCCAGCAGTGTGGGGGGATTGGAGACCCAGTACTTC
v_call: TRBV28
clone_size: few
j_call: TRBJ2-5
d_call: NA

cdr3_aa: CATSRDYGVGELFF
cdr3_nt: TGTGCCACCAGCAGGGACTACGGGGTCGGGGAGCTGTTTTTT
v_call: TRBV15
clone_size: NA
j_call: TRBJ2-2
d_call: NA

cdr3_aa: CASSYPWTGGPPLHF
cdr3_nt: TGTGCCAGCAGTTACCCTTGGACAGGGGGCCCTCCCCTCCACTTT
v_call: TRBV6-5
clone_size: NA
j_call: TRBJ1-6
d_call: TRBD1

cdr3_aa: CASSRRQEPGTQYF
cdr3_nt: TGCGCCAGCAGCCGCCGACAGGAGCCCGGGACCCAGTACTTC
v_call: TRBV4-1
clone_size: NA
j_call: TRBJ2-5
d_call: NA

cdr3_aa: CTSRTAGTGGGGELFF
cdr3_nt: TGCACCAGCAGGACAGCCGGGACAGGGGGCGGCGGGGAGCTGTTTTTT
v_call: TRBV1
clone_size: NA
j_call: TRBJ2-2
d_call: NA

cdr3_aa: CASTPSTGASNQPQHF
cdr3_nt: TGTGCCAGCACCCCGTCCACAGGGGCTAGCAATCAGCCCCAGCATTTT
v_call: TRBV28
clone_size: NA
j_call: TRBJ1-5
d_call: TRBD1

cdr3_aa: CAIRKGQGSYEQYF
cdr3_nt: TGTGCCATCAGAAAGGGACAGGGCTCCTACGAGCAGTACTTC
v_call: TRBV10-3
clone_size: few
j_call: TRBJ2-7
d_call: TRBD1

cdr3_aa: CASSLIGGGTYNEQLF
cdr3_nt: TGTGCCAGCAGCTTAATAGGCGGGGGGACATACAATGAGCAGCTCTTC
v_call: TRBV13
clone_size: NA
j_call: TRBJ2-1
d_call: TRBD2

cdr3_aa: CASSQSLGVNTEAFF
cdr3_nt: TGTGCCAGCAGCCAATCCTTAGGAGTGAACACTGAAGCTTTCTTT
v_call: TRBV16
clone_size: NA
j_call: TRBJ1-1
d_call: NA

cdr3_aa: CASNSGSGSDEQFF
cdr3_nt: TGTGCCAGCAATAGCGGGAGCGGTTCGGATGAGCAGTTCTTC
v_call: TRBV27
clone_size: NA
j_call: TRBJ2-1
d_call: TRBD2

cdr3_aa: CASRAQGNSPLHF
cdr3_nt: TGTGCCAGCAGAGCACAGGGTAATTCACCCCTCCACTTT
v_call: TRBV9
clone_size: NA
j_call: TRBJ1-6
d_call: NA

cdr3_aa: CASSAQGMTNEKLFF
cdr3_nt: TGTGCCAGCAGCGCTCAGGGGATGACTAATGAAAAACTGTTTTTT
v_call: TRBV2
clone_size: NA
j_call: TRBJ1-4
d_call: NA

cdr3_aa: CASSPPGGLSPLHF
cdr3_nt: TGTGCCAGCTCACCACCGGGAGGGCTCTCACCCCTCCACTTT
v_call: TRBV18
clone_size: NA
j_call: TRBJ1-6
d_call: NA

cdr3_aa: CASSLKPAGGSETQYF
cdr3_nt: TGTGCCAGCAGCTTAAAGCCAGCGGGAGGATCGGAGACCCAGTACTTC
v_call: TRBV7-3
clone_size: NA
j_call: TRBJ2-5
d_call: TRBD2

cdr3_aa: CASSPLYEQYF
cdr3_nt: TGTGCCAGCAGCCCTCTCTACGAGCAGTACTTC
v_call: TRBV5-8
clone_size: NA
j_call: TRBJ2-7
d_call: NA

cdr3_aa: CASSYPKAGGVDTQYF
cdr3_nt: TGTGCCAGCAGTTACCCTAAGGCGGGAGGGGTAGATACGCAGTATTTT
v_call: TRBV28
clone_size: once
j_call: TRBJ2-3
d_call: TRBD2